The present entry profiles one T cell receptor (beta chain) with its context. The antigen is unknown. One junction end disagrees with the germline gene, perhaps due to a read error. This CDR3 has 16 amino acids. Germline lookup yields CDR1 LNHNV and CDR2 YYDKDF (reference sequence). This sample is drawn from a study of cytomegalovirus exposure and HLA in healthy donors. Study results and caveats: Some V segments (TRBV6-2 and TRBV6-3 among them) were excluded as indistinguishable. A previous analysis found most TCR beta V segments productive roughly 87% or roughly 30% of the time.

PCR used 60 Vbeta primers and 13 Jbeta primers. The table came from immunoSEQ multiplex PCR; TCRdb's copy has only in-frame clones and leaves some out. The sample includes just over 200,000 clones. J is TRBJ1-4 and V is TRBV15; 7 nucleotides agree with TRBD1. Material: PBMCs. This TCR was sampled from a girl aged 2 to 10 in good health and CMV-seropositive. The CDR3 region has the DNA TGTGCCACCAGCGGAGACGACAGGGCAACTAATGAAAAACTGTTTTTT. This codes for CATSGDDRATNEKLFF.